The 13 T cell receptor beta chains in this list originate from one sample, sequenced in a study of T-cell reconstitution after alpha-beta-depleted transplantation in children. Preparation of the TCRbeta library involved a method that used unique molecular identifiers. TCRdb re-called the PCR reads with MiXCR, one entry per CDR3 protein. The top ten hold roughly 27% of the sample, which has 800,000 to 1,000,000 distinct CDR3 sequences, about 26% seen once. The sample consisted of PBMCs, mostly from graft donor cells, taken 360 days after TCRalphabeta/CD19-depleted stem cell transplant. Receptor source: a boy younger than two who had a stem cell transplant for SCID, so the T cells may come from the graft donor.

This chain's CDR3 is CATSREGTGWNNEQFF. The DNA of the CDR3 is TGTGCCACCAGCAGAGAGGGGACAGGGTGGAACAATGAGCAGTTCTTC. This rearrangement joins TRBV15 to TRBJ2-1; 9 bases are a match to TRBD1. Germline lookup yields CDR1 LNHNV and CDR2 YYDKDF (reference sequence). The CDR3 contains 16 residues. The ends lost 0 bases at V and 5 bases at J; junction bases unmatched: 5. The full variable domain, its missing parts supplied by reference TRBV15 and TRBJ2-1, is DAMVIQNPRYQVTQFGKPVTLSCSQTLNHNVMYWYQQKSSQAPKLLFHYYDKDFNNEADTPDNFQSRRPNTSFCFLDIRSPGLGDTAMYLCATSREGTGWNNEQFFGPGTRLTVL.

In nucleotides, the CDR3 is TGTGCCAGCAGTGAATCGGGGACAGGGTACTACGAGCAGTACTTC. Translating gives CASSESGTGYYEQYF. The gene calls are TRBV25-1 and TRBJ2-7, with 9 bases fitting TRBD1. After removal of 1 base from V and 3 bases from J, the junction contained 4 bases not matched to a gene. The germline V gene has CDR1 MGHDK and CDR2 SYGVNS. The CDR3 runs to 15 residues.

The gene calls are TRBV9 and TRBJ2-5; 9 nucleotides match TRBD2. V lost 0 bases to trimming and J lost 7 bases; unmatched junction nucleotides: 4. In germline, CDR1 is SGDLS, CDR2 YYNGEE. The CDR3 totals 14 residues. In DNA form, the CDR3 reads TGTGCCAGCAGCGTAGTCCCAGCGGGGGGGACCCAGTACTTC. Translation: CASSVVPAGGTQYF.

This clonotype was seen a handful of times. V and J are TRBV4-1 and TRBJ2-3; no definite D call. CDR1 and CDR2 from the germline V gene are MGHRA and YSYEKL. The length of the CDR3 is 17 residues. Trimming removed 0 bases from V and 4 bases from J, with 17 bases in between. CDR3 nucleotide sequence: TGCGCCAGCAGCCAAGAGGAAGGGATCCTCCCCTCAGATACGCAGTATTTT. This gives the protein CASSQEEGILPSDTQYF.

Turning to this clonotype: A junction end diverges from the germline sequence, so it may reflect a read error. The chain uses TRBV7-9 and TRBJ2-1, with 8 nucleotides matching TRBD2. Germline V gene sequence: CDR1 SEHNR, CDR2 FQNEAQ (reference sequence). The CDR3 totals 12 residues. The CDR3 DNA follows: TGTGCCAGCAGCCACACCGCGGGGGGTAATCTCTTC. Its translation is CASSHTAGGNLF.

As concerns this clonotype: The junction shows a germline mismatch at one end, possibly a read error. The CDR3 DNA sequence: TGTACCAGCAGCCAAGATGCCCCCCAAGCTTTCTTT. It specifies CTSSQDAPQAFF. V gene TRBV4-2 combines with J gene TRBJ1-1; no clear D gene. The V gene's germline CDR1 is LGHNA and CDR2 YNFKEQ. CDR3 size: 12 residues.

The gene calls are TRBV28 and TRBJ1-5, with D possibly TRBD1 on 6 matching bases. This CDR3 has 12 amino acids. V was shortened by 11 bases and J by 2 bases, with 10 bases between the two germline ends. Germline values: CDR1 MDHEN, CDR2 SYDVKM. DNA for the CDR3: TGTGCCGGACGGACAGGCAATCAGCCCCAGCATTTT. Protein: CAGRTGNQPQHF.

The chain has TRBV10-1 and TRBJ2-1; D call uncertain. The length of the CDR3 is 15 residues. CDR1 is WNHNN, CDR2 SYGVQD, per germline (reference sequence). V lost 1 base, J lost 0 bases, and 7 bases lay in between. The CDR3 region has the DNA TGCGCCAGCAGTGAGTTAAAGTCCTCCTACAATGAGCAGTTCTTC. This sequence encodes CASSELKSSYNEQFF.

This chain connects TRBV5-5 to TRBJ2-5; D unresolved. This CDR3 is built from 12 residues. V was clipped by 6 bases and J by 5 bases, with 11 bases between them. Germline loops: CDR1 SGHKS, CDR2 YYEKEE (reference sequence). The CDR3 DNA reads as TGTGCCAGCACCCCTCCCGGCGAGACCCAGTACTTC. Translation: CASTPPGETQYF.

Concerning this clonotype itself: A much larger clone differs by one base, so this may be a read error. This chain links TRBV28 with TRBJ2-4; maybe TRBD2 (6 bases). V was clipped by 6 bases and J by 8 bases, with 8 bases between them. The V gene's germline CDR1 is MDHEN and CDR2 SYDVKM. This CDR3 spans 11 amino acids. CDR3 loop: CASREGYIQYF. DNA of the CDR3: TGTGCCAGCAGGGAGGGATACATTCAGTACTTC.

This clonotype was seen more than once but under ten times. This sequence joins TRBV5-6 and TRBJ2-7; TRBD1 is a possible D gene (6 bases). The CDR3 is made up of 14 amino acids. CDR1 is SGHDT, CDR2 YYEEEE, per germline. Trimming took 2 bases from V and 3 from J, leaving 12 bases between them. Here the CDR3 DNA reads TGTGCCAGCAGCTTCACAGGGAAAGACTACGAGCAGTACTTC. This sequence encodes CASSFTGKDYEQYF.

This clonotype occurred a few times. The rearrangement links TRBV12-3 or TRBV12-4 to TRBJ2-2, with D possibly being TRBD1 (5 bases). Trimming left V 8 bases short and J 6 bases short, with 25 bases between. This CDR3 is built from 17 residues. The CDR3 DNA sequence: TGTGCCAGCGCCGCGGCAGGGCCGGGTAACACGGCCGGGGAGCTGTTTTTT. Its translation is CASAAAGPGNTAGELFF.

The chain is built from TRBV5-1 and TRBJ2-1; 9 bases agree with TRBD2. V shed 0 bases, J shed 4 bases, and the junction held 11 bases outside the gene matches. This CDR3 is 18 amino acids long. CDR1 and CDR2 from the germline V gene are SGHRS and YFSETQ. The CDR3 loop reads CASSLEAASGDPYNEQFF. The DNA of the CDR3 is TGCGCCAGCAGCTTGGAAGCGGCTAGCGGGGATCCGTACAATGAGCAGTTCTTC.